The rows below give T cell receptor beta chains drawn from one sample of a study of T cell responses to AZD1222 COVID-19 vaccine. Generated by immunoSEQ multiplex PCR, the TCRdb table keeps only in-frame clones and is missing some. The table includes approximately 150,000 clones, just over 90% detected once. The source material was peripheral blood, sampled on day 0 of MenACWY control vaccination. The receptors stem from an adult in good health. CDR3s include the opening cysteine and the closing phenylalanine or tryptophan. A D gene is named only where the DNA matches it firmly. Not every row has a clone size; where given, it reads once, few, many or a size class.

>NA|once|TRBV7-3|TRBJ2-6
CASTRESGANVLTF
TGTGCCAGCACGCGGGAATCTGGGGCCAACGTCCTGACTTTC
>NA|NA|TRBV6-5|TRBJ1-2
CASSYSISRSNYGYTF
TGTGCCAGCAGTTACTCGATCAGCAGATCTAACTATGGCTACACCTTC
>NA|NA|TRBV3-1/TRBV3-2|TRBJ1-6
CASSQASRGSPLHF
TGTGCCAGCAGCCAAGCGTCCAGGGGTTCACCCCTCCACTTT
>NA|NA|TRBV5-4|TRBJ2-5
CASRSRTRETQYF
TGTGCCAGCAGATCCCGGACCCGGGAGACCCAGTACTTC
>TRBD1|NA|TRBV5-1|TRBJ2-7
CASTESGQESYEQYF
TGCGCCAGCACTGAATCGGGACAGGAAAGCTACGAGCAGTACTTC
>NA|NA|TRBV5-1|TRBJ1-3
CASSRGTDGNTIYF
TGCGCCAGCAGCAGAGGGACCGATGGAAACACCATATATTTT
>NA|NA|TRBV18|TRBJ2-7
CASSPGGHEQYF
TGTGCCAGCTCACCGGGGGGCCACGAGCAGTACTTC
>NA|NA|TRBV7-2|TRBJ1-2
CASSPYPDSTNYGYTF
TGTGCCAGCAGCCCTTATCCGGACAGCACTAACTATGGCTACACCTTC
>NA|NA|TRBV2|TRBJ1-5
CASSGQINQPQHF
TGTGCCAGCAGCGGACAGATTAATCAGCCCCAGCATTTT
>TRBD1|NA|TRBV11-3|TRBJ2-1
CASSPRQGAYNEQFF
TGTGCCAGCAGCCCAAGACAGGGCGCTTACAATGAGCAGTTCTTC
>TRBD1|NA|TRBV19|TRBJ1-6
CASNDRASGNSPLHF
TGTGCCAGTAACGACAGGGCATCGGGTAATTCACCCCTCCACTTT
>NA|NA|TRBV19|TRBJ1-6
CASSIQGKSPLHF
TGTGCCAGTAGTATACAGGGTAAATCACCCCTCCACTTT
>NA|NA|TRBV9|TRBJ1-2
CASRDPGGGGGYTF
TGTGCCAGCCGGGATCCCGGGGGGGGTGGTGGCTACACCTTC
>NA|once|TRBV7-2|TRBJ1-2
CASSLAVHINYGYTF
TGTGCCAGCAGCTTAGCGGTCCATATTAACTATGGCTACACCTTC
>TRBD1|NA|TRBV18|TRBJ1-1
CASSQTQGIEAFF
TGTGCCAGCTCCCAAACACAGGGGATCGAAGCTTTCTTT
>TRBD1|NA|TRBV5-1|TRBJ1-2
CASSRDPGQGQGRWGYTF
TGCGCCAGCAGCCGAGACCCGGGACAGGGGCAGGGTCGTTGGGGCTACACCTTC
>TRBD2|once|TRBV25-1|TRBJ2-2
CASRGLAGGFNTGELFF
TGTGCCAGCAGAGGACTAGCGGGAGGCTTTAACACCGGGGAGCTGTTTTTT
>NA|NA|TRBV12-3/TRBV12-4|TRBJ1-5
CASRLYSNQPQHF
TGTGCCAGCAGGTTATATAGCAATCAGCCCCAGCATTTT
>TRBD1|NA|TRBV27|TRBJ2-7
CASSPGQGSSYEQYF
TGTGCCAGCAGTCCAGGACAGGGCAGCTCCTACGAGCAGTACTTC
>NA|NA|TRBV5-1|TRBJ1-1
CASSFQGLLTEAFF
TGCGCCAGCAGCTTCCAGGGGTTGTTAACTGAAGCTTTCTTT
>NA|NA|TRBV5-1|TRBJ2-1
CASSWDNQGEQFF
TGCGCCAGCAGCTGGGACAACCAGGGTGAGCAGTTCTTC
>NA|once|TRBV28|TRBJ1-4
CASKLQATNEKLFF
TGTGCCAGCAAGCTGCAGGCAACTAATGAAAAACTGTTTTTT
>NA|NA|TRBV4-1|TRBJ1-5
CASSQAESVNQPQHF
TGCGCCAGCAGCCAGGCTGAGTCAGTCAATCAGCCCCAGCATTTT